The clone carrying this TCR beta chain showed up many times. Its antigen remains unidentified. The entry originates in a study of post-analysis software for immune sequencing data. The authors incorporated unique molecular identifiers into the TCR beta cDNA libraries. Input amounts of 1 to 10 million T cells were used. These gave 500,000 or so cDNA molecules, so each molecule approximated one T cell. TCRdb used MiXCR to reprocess the PCR reads, holding one entry per CDR3 protein. Among about 200,000 distinct CDR3 sequences listed, over 25% were seen once. Germline V gene lookup returns CDR1 MNHGY and CDR2 SAAAGT. The CDR3 is 16 residues long. V lost 5 bases, J lost 7 bases, and 9 bases stayed unmatched. Study-wide findings and caveats: The five TRBV segments detected at higher frequency in patients than in controls included TRBV5-6, TRBV5-1 and TRBV20-1.

V is TRBV6-8 and J is TRBJ2-7; 15 positions match TRBD2. This TCR derives from a girl aged 2 to 17 with multiple sclerosis. What was sequenced was blood. CDR3 nucleotide sequence: TGTGCCAGCAGTCCAAGGACTAGCGGGAGGGCCAGAGAGCAGTACTTC. This gives the protein CASSPRTSGRAREQYF.